This is a list of T cell receptor beta chains from one sample in a study of cytotoxic CD8 clonotypes in ibrutinib-treated CLL. Clones were sequenced by immunoSEQ multiplex PCR, and TCRdb holds only the in-frame ones, with some missing. The table records about 140,000 clones, approximately 90% of them present only once. The sample here was PBMCs, taken after 12 months of ibrutinib treatment. These receptors originate from a human donor with chronic lymphocytic leukemia. CDR3s include the opening cysteine and the closing phenylalanine or tryptophan. Fields, in order: V gene, D gene, J gene, clone size, CDR3 protein, CDR3 DNA. The D gene is left open where the match is weak. Clone size, where shown, is once, few, many, or a class for clones that have expanded.

>TRBV27|NA|TRBJ1-2|NA
CASSYSRSNYGYTF
TGTGCCAGCAGTTATAGCAGGTCCAACTATGGCTACACCTTC
>TRBV5-1|NA|TRBJ2-7|NA
CASSLGQAVHEQYF
TGCGCCAGCAGCTTGGGACAGGCGGTCCACGAGCAGTACTTC
>TRBV7-8|NA|TRBJ2-1|NA
CASSLEGSYNEQFF
TGTGCCAGCAGCTTAGAGGGCTCCTACAATGAGCAGTTCTTC
>TRBV2|TRBD2|TRBJ2-5|few
CASSEARTSQETQYF
TGTGCCAGCAGTGAAGCCCGGACTAGCCAAGAGACCCAGTACTTC
>TRBV9|NA|TRBJ2-7|NA
CASSPRTESYEQYF
TGTGCCAGCAGCCCCCGGACGGAATCCTACGAGCAGTACTTC
>TRBV5-1|TRBD1|TRBJ2-7|NA
CASSPGQGAYEQYF
TGCGCCAGCAGCCCCGGACAGGGGGCGTACGAGCAGTACTTC
>TRBV2|NA|TRBJ1-5|NA
CASQDYSNQPQHF
TGTGCCAGCCAGGATTATAGCAATCAGCCCCAGCATTTT
>TRBV6-5|NA|TRBJ2-3|NA
CASSYPGTDTQYF
TGTGCCAGCAGTTACCCCGGGACCGATACGCAGTATTTT
>TRBV29-1|TRBD2|TRBJ2-1|NA
CSVAERGSYNEQFF
TGCAGCGTAGCAGAGCGGGGCTCCTACAATGAGCAGTTCTTC
>TRBV4-1|TRBD2|TRBJ2-7|NA
CASSQDLAESSYEQYF
TGCGCCAGCAGCCAAGATCTAGCGGAGAGCTCCTACGAGCAGTACTTC
>TRBV6-6|TRBD1|TRBJ1-1|NA
CASSQGVNTEAFF
TGTGCCAGCAGCCAGGGGGTGAACACTGAAGCTTTCTTT
>TRBV11-3|NA|TRBJ2-7|NA
CASSFKDSYEQYF
TGTGCCAGCAGCTTCAAAGACAGCTACGAGCAGTACTTC
>TRBV7-2|NA|TRBJ2-3|NA
CASSLAGPAWADTQYF
TGTGCCAGCAGCTTAGCGGGCCCAGCCTGGGCAGATACGCAGTATTTT
>TRBV19|TRBD1|TRBJ1-5|NA
CASSPRTGGRQPQHF
TGTGCCAGTAGTCCTCGGACAGGCGGGCGACAGCCCCAGCATTTT
>TRBV11-3|TRBD1|TRBJ2-2|NA
CASSLGPGQGQVWGTGELFF
TGTGCCAGCAGCTTAGGACCGGGACAGGGTCAAGTTTGGGGCACCGGGGAGCTGTTTTTT
>TRBV6-5|NA|TRBJ2-1|NA
CASSYSRVSPEQFF
TGTGCCAGCAGTTACTCGAGGGTGTCCCCAGAGCAGTTCTTC
>TRBV19|TRBD2|TRBJ2-2|once
CASSIDPSGTGELFF
TGTGCCAGTAGTATAGACCCTAGCGGCACCGGGGAGCTGTTTTTT
>TRBV5-6|TRBD2|TRBJ2-4|NA
CASSQGTSTAKNIQYF
TGTGCCAGCAGCCAGGGGACTAGCACAGCCAAAAACATTCAGTACTTC
>TRBV5-1|NA|TRBJ2-5|NA
CASSLRGEETQYF
TGCGCCAGCAGCTTGCGAGGGGAAGAGACCCAGTACTTC
>TRBV6-1|NA|TRBJ2-1|NA
CASIPKTNNEQFF
TGTGCCAGCATTCCTAAGACCAACAATGAGCAGTTCTTC
>TRBV11-1|NA|TRBJ2-5|NA
CASSPSMETQYF
TGTGCCAGCAGCCCGAGTATGGAGACCCAGTACTTC
>TRBV28|TRBD1|TRBJ2-7|NA
CASKAGQGTWLALDEQYF
TGTGCCAGCAAGGCAGGACAGGGTACGTGGTTGGCCCTTGACGAGCAGTACTTC
>TRBV19|NA|TRBJ2-7|NA
CASSIVGGSYEQYF
TGTGCCAGTAGTATAGTCGGCGGTTCCTACGAGCAGTACTTC
>TRBV18|TRBD1|TRBJ1-4|NA
CASSQDRNEKLFF
TGTGCCAGCTCGCAGGACAGGAATGAAAAACTGTTTTTT
>TRBV5-1|TRBD2|TRBJ2-3|NA
CASSLGTSGNTDTQYF
TGCGCCAGCAGCTTGGGGACTAGCGGGAACACAGATACGCAGTATTTT
>TRBV30|TRBD1|TRBJ2-2|NA
CAWSAGGADTGELFF
TGTGCCTGGAGCGCAGGGGGCGCGGACACCGGGGAGCTGTTTTTT
>TRBV28|NA|TRBJ1-1|NA
CASSLGEGGTEAFF
TGTGCCAGCAGTTTGGGTGAGGGGGGCACTGAAGCTTTCTTT
>TRBV10-3|NA|TRBJ1-1|NA
CAISASTHGEAFF
TGTGCCATCAGTGCCTCAACACATGGTGAAGCTTTCTTT
>TRBV28|NA|TRBJ2-3|NA
CASSGTYYTDTQYF
TGTGCCAGCAGTGGGACTTACTACACAGATACGCAGTATTTT
>TRBV4-2|TRBD2|TRBJ2-2|NA
CASSQELGRGTGELFF
TGTGCCAGCAGCCAAGAACTTGGGAGGGGCACCGGGGAGCTGTTTTTT
>TRBV7-9|NA|TRBJ1-2|NA
CASSPLRESNGYTF
TGTGCCAGCAGCCCCCTTAGGGAAAGTAATGGCTACACCTTC
>TRBV5-1|TRBD1|TRBJ2-2|once
CASGIDRAEAGELFF
TGCGCCAGCGGGATAGACAGGGCTGAGGCCGGGGAGCTGTTTTTT
>TRBV7-3|TRBD1|TRBJ2-3|once
CASSLGQLGGRDTQYF
TGTGCCAGCAGCTTGGGACAGTTAGGGGGACGAGATACGCAGTATTTT
>TRBV11-1|TRBD1|TRBJ2-1|NA
CASSAGQGASDEQFF
TGTGCCAGCAGCGCGGGACAGGGGGCTTCGGATGAGCAGTTCTTC
>TRBV4-1|NA|TRBJ2-2|NA
CASSQASPNTGELFF
TGCGCCAGCAGCCAAGCTAGCCCGAACACCGGGGAGCTGTTTTTT
>TRBV19|NA|TRBJ1-5|NA
CASSSLTGPNQPQHF
TGTGCCAGTAGTTCTTTGACAGGACCCAATCAGCCCCAGCATTTT
>TRBV4-2|TRBD1|TRBJ2-1|NA
CASSHDTGDFGNEQFF
TGTGCCAGCAGCCATGACACAGGGGATTTCGGCAATGAGCAGTTCTTC
>TRBV28|NA|TRBJ1-4|NA
CASSSFAGEGDEKLFF
TGTGCCAGCAGCAGTTTTGCAGGGGAGGGGGATGAAAAACTGTTTTTT
>TRBV13|NA|TRBJ1-4|NA
CASSFGFGEKLFF
TGTGCCAGCAGCTTTGGGTTCGGTGAAAAACTGTTTTTT
>TRBV30|NA|TRBJ2-2|NA
CASEGTLNTGELFF
TGTGCCTCGGAGGGGACTCTGAACACCGGGGAGCTGTTTTTT
>TRBV7-9|NA|TRBJ2-1|NA
CASSLAGVGNEQFF
TGTGCCAGCAGCTTAGCGGGAGTAGGCAATGAGCAGTTCTTC
>TRBV6-4|NA|TRBJ2-1|NA
CASSDRLNNEQFF
TGTGCCAGCAGTGATCGACTCAACAATGAGCAGTTCTTC
>TRBV28|NA|TRBJ1-5|NA
CASNHQGSNQPQHF
TGTGCCAGCAACCACCAGGGGAGCAATCAGCCCCAGCATTTT
>TRBV29-1|NA|TRBJ2-1|NA
CSVIDRIEDNEQFF
TGCAGCGTCATCGACAGAATAGAAGACAATGAGCAGTTCTTC
>TRBV7-3|NA|TRBJ2-2|NA
CASSLSTGRTGELFF
TGTGCCAGCAGCTTGAGTACAGGGCGGACCGGGGAGCTGTTTTTT
>TRBV28|NA|TRBJ2-7|NA
CASSFFGRYYEQYF
TGTGCCAGCAGTTTTTTCGGGCGTTACTACGAGCAGTACTTC
>TRBV28|NA|TRBJ1-4|NA
CAARGWGANEKLFF
TGTGCCGCAAGGGGTTGGGGTGCTAATGAAAAACTGTTTTTT
>TRBV7-9|TRBD2|TRBJ2-2|NA
CASSISGTSGRSGELFF
TGTGCCAGCAGCATCTCCGGGACTAGCGGGAGATCCGGGGAGCTGTTTTTT
>TRBV6-5|TRBD2|TRBJ2-7|NA
CASSYFRLAGEGEQYF
TGTGCCAGCAGTTACTTTCGACTAGCGGGAGAGGGCGAGCAGTACTTC
>TRBV5-4|NA|TRBJ2-3|NA
CASRSPGETQYF
TGTGCCAGCCGCTCCCCCGGCGAAACACAGTATTTT
>TRBV10-1|NA|TRBJ2-5|NA
CASSESTRETQYF
TGCGCCAGCAGTGAGTCGACTCGAGAGACCCAGTACTTC
>TRBV9|NA|TRBJ2-6|NA
CASTVLSSGANVLTF
TGTGCCAGCACCGTCTTAAGCTCTGGGGCCAACGTCCTGACTTTC